This TCR beta chain was captured in a study of T cell responses to AZD1222 COVID-19 vaccine. Study information: Second-dose intervals near 4 or 12 weeks were combined. Study-wide results and limits: Baseline seropositives among AZD1222 recipients totaled only five to seven. Compared with day 0, the breadth and depth of the Spike-specific TCR repertoire rose significantly after two doses of AZD1222.

Germline CDR1 and CDR2: SGHDT and YYEEEE. The V segment lost 0 bases and the J segment 2 bases; nucleotides outside the gene matches: 9. The CDR3 loop spans 17 amino acids. This clone was recorded once. The antigen is not known. Sequenced by immunoSEQ multiplex PCR; TCRdb stores in-frame clones only, minus some. The top ten hold about 16% of the sample, which has about 50,000 clones, 70% to 90% seen once. The chain uses TRBV5-6 and TRBJ2-7; 9 nucleotides align to TRBD1. This material consisted of peripheral blood, taken on day 0 of AZD1222 vaccination. This receptor was obtained from an adult in good health. The CDR3 spells CASSLAGTGYKAYEQYF. The CDR3 DNA reads TGTGCCAGCAGCTTGGCCGGGACAGGGTATAAGGCCTACGAGCAGTACTTC.